Listed below are T cell receptor beta chains from one sample, sequenced in a study of Ad26.COV2.S vaccination and SARS-CoV-2 variants. The table came from immunoSEQ multiplex PCR; TCRdb's copy has only in-frame clones and leaves some out. The sample lists 300,000 to 400,000 clones; more than 85% were seen once. The sequencing used peripheral blood, collected in a trial of Ad26.COV2.S vaccine versus placebo. The receptors here all came from a person between 18 and 65 years old who received the Ad26.COV2.S COVID-19 vaccine or a placebo. CDR3s include the opening cysteine and the closing phenylalanine or tryptophan. A D gene is named only where the DNA matches it firmly. Only some rows state a clone size, as once, few, many or a class for expanded clones.

>TRBJ1-1|TRBV27|NA|few
CASSLAGTTEAFF
TGTGCCAGCAGTTTAGCAGGGACGACTGAAGCTTTCTTT
>TRBJ2-4|TRBV4-2|NA|NA
CASSQSSGVNIQYF
TGTGCCAGCAGCCAATCGTCCGGCGTAAACATTCAGTACTTC
>TRBJ2-2|TRBV6-5|NA|NA
CASSYSRLMDGELFF
TGTGCCAGCAGTTACTCACGGTTAATGGACGGGGAGCTGTTTTTT
>TRBJ1-1|TRBV10-3|NA|NA
CAISESGGRSTEAFF
TGTGCCATCAGTGAGTCCGGGGGTAGAAGCACTGAAGCTTTCTTT
>TRBJ2-2|TRBV28|TRBD2|NA
CASSDLPLAGAGELFF
TGTGCCAGCAGCGACCTTCCTTTAGCGGGAGCCGGGGAGCTGTTTTTT
>TRBJ2-7|TRBV13|NA|few
CASSFGGRAYEQYF
TGTGCCAGCAGCTTTGGAGGGAGAGCCTACGAGCAGTACTTC
>TRBJ2-7|TRBV9|TRBD1|NA
CASSEGQGVSYEQYF
TGTGCCAGCAGCGAAGGACAGGGGGTTTCCTACGAGCAGTACTTC
>TRBJ2-5|TRBV28|TRBD1|once
CASSAQGAFFGETQYF
TGTGCCAGCAGCGCCCAGGGGGCTTTTTTCGGAGAGACCCAGTACTTC
>TRBJ2-7|TRBV2|NA|NA
CASSDLPTSYEQYF
TGTGCCAGCAGTGATCTTCCGACCTCCTACGAGCAGTACTTC
>TRBJ1-6|TRBV6-6|NA|NA
CASSREVGHNSPLHF
TGTGCCAGCAGCCGCGAAGTTGGCCATAATTCACCCCTCCACTTT
>TRBJ1-3|TRBV7-9|NA|NA
CASSPPSPLGSGNTIYF
TGTGCCAGCAGCCCCCCTTCTCCTCTGGGCTCTGGAAACACCATATATTTT
>TRBJ1-1|TRBV4-2|NA|NA
CASSQAGASAEAFF
TGTGCCAGCAGCCAAGCAGGGGCGTCGGCTGAAGCTTTCTTT
>TRBJ1-5|TRBV5-6|TRBD1|NA
CASSPKGAGNQPQHF
TGTGCCAGCAGCCCGAAGGGGGCTGGCAATCAGCCCCAGCATTTT
>TRBJ1-6|TRBV7-8|NA|NA
CASSTRGGRNNSPLHF
TGTGCCAGCAGCACTAGAGGGGGACGGAATAATTCACCCCTCCACTTT
>TRBJ2-1|TRBV19|NA|NA
CASSIWLGEYNEQFF
TGTGCCAGTAGTATATGGTTGGGAGAGTACAATGAGCAGTTCTTC
>TRBJ2-2|TRBV28|TRBD1|NA
CATSSGTGNTGELFF
TGTGCCACCTCGTCCGGGACAGGGAACACCGGGGAGCTGTTTTTT
>TRBJ2-2|TRBV7-6|NA|NA
CASSARRTTGELFF
TGTGCCAGCAGCGCTCGACGGACCACCGGGGAGCTGTTTTTT
>TRBJ1-2|TRBV10-3|NA|NA
CAISELALENYGYTF
TGTGCCATCAGTGAGCTGGCCCTCGAGAACTATGGCTACACCTTC
>TRBJ1-5|TRBV24-1|NA|NA
CATQLRVGQPQHF
TGTGCCACTCAACTCAGGGTAGGCCAGCCCCAGCATTTT
>TRBJ2-7|TRBV6-1|NA|NA
CASSENGGSTYEQYF
TGTGCCAGCAGTGAAAACGGCGGCTCGACCTACGAGCAGTACTTC
>TRBJ1-3|TRBV7-2|TRBD1|NA
CASSLGGRGSGNTIYF
TGTGCCAGCAGCTTGGGGGGCAGGGGGTCTGGAAACACCATATATTTT
>TRBJ2-7|TRBV19|NA|NA
CASSISGVSYEQYF
TGTGCCAGTAGTATTTCAGGCGTTTCCTACGAGCAGTACTTC
>TRBJ2-7|TRBV19|TRBD2|NA
CASSMGLAEAYEQYF
TGTGCCAGTAGTATGGGACTAGCGGAAGCCTACGAGCAGTACTTC
>TRBJ2-1|TRBV4-2|TRBD1|NA
CARRTGGRGQFF
TGTGCCAGAAGAACAGGGGGCAGAGGGCAGTTCTTC
>TRBJ1-1|TRBV28|NA|NA
CASRNTVNTEAFF
TGTGCCAGCAGAAATACAGTAAACACTGAAGCTTTCTTT
>TRBJ2-1|TRBV15|NA|NA
CATSRVAGSYNEQFF
TGTGCCACCAGCAGAGTTGCAGGCTCATACAATGAGCAGTTCTTC
>TRBJ2-3|TRBV19|NA|NA
CASSIKEGLDTQYF
TGTGCCAGTAGTATAAAGGAGGGGTTAGATACGCAGTATTTT
>TRBJ2-7|TRBV30|TRBD2|NA
CAWRLAGAPEQYF
TGTGCCTGGAGACTAGCGGGAGCTCCCGAGCAGTACTTC
>TRBJ2-1|TRBV7-6|NA|NA
CASSLAVGEQFF
TGTGCCAGCAGCCTAGCCGTGGGTGAGCAGTTCTTC
>TRBJ2-5|TRBV11-2|TRBD2|NA
CASSFLAGGPETQYF
TGTGCCAGCAGCTTCCTAGCGGGAGGGCCTGAGACCCAGTACTTC
>TRBJ2-1|TRBV6-1|NA|once
CASSENPRREQFF
TGTGCCAGCAGTGAAAACCCCCGGCGGGAGCAGTTCTTC